This TCR beta chain derives from a study of cytomegalovirus exposure and HLA in healthy donors. Germline values: CDR1 MNHEY, CDR2 SMNVEV (reference sequence). There are 13 residues in the CDR3. The primer mix had 60 Vbeta and 13 Jbeta primers. Libraries were prepared by immunoSEQ multiplex PCR; TCRdb keeps only in-frame clonotypes and omits some of them. The table lists about 200,000 clones, 76% of them singletons. Regarding this clone: No antigen is known for it. Compared with germline, one end of the junction differs, possibly owing to a read error.

Overall study findings and caveats: Segments of the TCR beta V type were, in most cases, productive about 90% or about 30% of the time in an earlier analysis.

This chain connects TRBV27 to TRBJ2-1; D possibly corresponds to TRBD1 (7 bases). This sequence originates from a man between 18 and 29 years old in good health and CMV-seronegative. Sequenced sample: PBMCs. The CDR3 region has the DNA TGTGCCAGCAGTTTAGGGCAGGGGCAGGGGGAGGTCTTC. Amino acid sequence: CASSLGQGQGEVF.